This TCR beta chain was profiled in a study of shared clonotypes between healthy human individuals. Across the study: The study used three CD4 naive, three CD4 memory, two CD8 naive and one CD8 memory plate per donor.

Sorted subsets were amplified in replicate PCRs using 200 ng DNA, tens of thousands of T cell genomes. The assay was immunoSEQ multiplex PCR, and TCRdb's table has in-frame clones only and misses some. The profile shows around 2,000,000 clones, around 96% of them singletons. CDR1 is SEHNR, CDR2 FQNEAQ, per germline (reference sequence). There are 13 residues in the CDR3. The V and J ends lost 5 bases and 1 base respectively, with 9 bases between them. The naive CD8 fraction comprised CD45RO-negative cells positively selected for CCR7 and excluded terminally differentiated effector memory CD45RA+ cells. Donors, healthy HIV-negative adults, lacked recent acute infections or vaccinations.

This TCR was recovered from a man younger than 35 in good health. Sample: naive CD8+ T cells sorted from blood. V is TRBV7-9 and J is TRBJ2-7; D call uncertain. CDR3 nucleotide sequence: TGTGCCAGCAGCCCGATGGGATCCTACGAGCAGTACTTC. Translated, it gives CASSPMGSYEQYF.